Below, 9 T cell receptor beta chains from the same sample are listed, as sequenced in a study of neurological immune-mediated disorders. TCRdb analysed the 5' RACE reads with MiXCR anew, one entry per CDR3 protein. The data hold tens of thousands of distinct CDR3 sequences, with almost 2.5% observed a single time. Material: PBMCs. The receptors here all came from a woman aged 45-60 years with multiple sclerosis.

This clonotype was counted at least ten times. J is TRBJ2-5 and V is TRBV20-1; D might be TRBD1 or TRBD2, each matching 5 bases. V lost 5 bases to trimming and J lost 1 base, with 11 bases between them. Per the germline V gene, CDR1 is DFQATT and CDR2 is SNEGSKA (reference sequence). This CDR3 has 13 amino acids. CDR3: CSACPGTQETQYF. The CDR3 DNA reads TGCAGTGCTTGCCCAGGGACCCAAGAGACCCAGTACTTC.

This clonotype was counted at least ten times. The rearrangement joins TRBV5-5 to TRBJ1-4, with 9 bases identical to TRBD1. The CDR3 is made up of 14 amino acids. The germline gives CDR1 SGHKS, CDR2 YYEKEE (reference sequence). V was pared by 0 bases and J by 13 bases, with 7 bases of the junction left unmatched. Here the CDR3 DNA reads TGTGCCAGCAGCTTGGGGGGACAGGGAGGTCGACTGTTTTTT. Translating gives CASSLGGQGGRLFF.

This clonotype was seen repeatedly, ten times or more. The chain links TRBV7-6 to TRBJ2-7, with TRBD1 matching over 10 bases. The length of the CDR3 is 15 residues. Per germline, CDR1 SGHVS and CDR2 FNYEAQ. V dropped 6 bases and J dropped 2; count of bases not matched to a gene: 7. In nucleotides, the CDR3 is TGTGCCAGCAGTCCTACCGGGACAGGGGCCTACGAGCAGTACTTC. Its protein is CASSPTGTGAYEQYF.

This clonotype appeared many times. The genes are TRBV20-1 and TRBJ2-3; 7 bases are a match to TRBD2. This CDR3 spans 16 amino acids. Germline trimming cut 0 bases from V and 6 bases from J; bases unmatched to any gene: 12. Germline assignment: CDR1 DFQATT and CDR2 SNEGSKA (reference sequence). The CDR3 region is CSAREMVTGGRDTQYF. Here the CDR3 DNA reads TGCAGTGCTAGAGAAATGGTCACGGGGGGTAGGGATACGCAGTATTTT.

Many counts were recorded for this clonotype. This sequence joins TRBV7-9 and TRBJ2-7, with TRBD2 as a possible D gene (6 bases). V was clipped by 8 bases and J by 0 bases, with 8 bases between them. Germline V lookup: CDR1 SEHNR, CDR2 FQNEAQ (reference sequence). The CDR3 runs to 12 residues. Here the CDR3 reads CASGGSSYEQYF. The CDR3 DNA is TGTGCCAGCGGAGGGAGCTCCTACGAGCAGTACTTC.

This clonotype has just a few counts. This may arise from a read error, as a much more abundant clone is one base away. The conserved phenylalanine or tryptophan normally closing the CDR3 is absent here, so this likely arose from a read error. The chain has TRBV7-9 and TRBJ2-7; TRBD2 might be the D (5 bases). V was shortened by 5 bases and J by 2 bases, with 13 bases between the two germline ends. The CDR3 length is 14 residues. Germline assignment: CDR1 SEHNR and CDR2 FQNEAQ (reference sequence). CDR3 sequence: CASSPGVRTYEQYI. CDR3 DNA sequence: TGTGCCAGCAGCCCCGGGGTCAGAACCTACGAGCAGTACATC.

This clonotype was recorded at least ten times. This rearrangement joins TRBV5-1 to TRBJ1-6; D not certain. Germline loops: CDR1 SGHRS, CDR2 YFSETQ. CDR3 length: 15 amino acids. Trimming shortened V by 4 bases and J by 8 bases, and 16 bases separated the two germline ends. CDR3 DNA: TGCGCCAGCAGCCCGCGAGGGCCGTGGGATTCACCCCTCCACTTT. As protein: CASSPRGPWDSPLHF. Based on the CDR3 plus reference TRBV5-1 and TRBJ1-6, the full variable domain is KAGVTQTPRYLIKTRGQQVTLSCSPISGHRSVSWYQQTPGQGLQFLFEYFSETQRNKGNFPGRFSGRQFSNSRSEMNVSTLELGDSALYLCASSPRGPWDSPLHFGNGTRLTVT.

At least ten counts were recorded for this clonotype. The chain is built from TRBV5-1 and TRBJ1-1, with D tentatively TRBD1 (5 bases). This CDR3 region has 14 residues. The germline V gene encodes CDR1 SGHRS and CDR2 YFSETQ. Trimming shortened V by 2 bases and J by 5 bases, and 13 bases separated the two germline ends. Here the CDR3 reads CASSFQIGATEAFF. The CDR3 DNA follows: TGCGCCAGCAGCTTCCAAATAGGGGCGACTGAAGCTTTCTTT. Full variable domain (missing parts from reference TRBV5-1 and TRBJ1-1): KAGVTQTPRYLIKTRGQQVTLSCSPISGHRSVSWYQQTPGQGLQFLFEYFSETQRNKGNFPGRFSGRQFSNSRSEMNVSTLELGDSALYLCASSFQIGATEAFFGQGTRLTVV.

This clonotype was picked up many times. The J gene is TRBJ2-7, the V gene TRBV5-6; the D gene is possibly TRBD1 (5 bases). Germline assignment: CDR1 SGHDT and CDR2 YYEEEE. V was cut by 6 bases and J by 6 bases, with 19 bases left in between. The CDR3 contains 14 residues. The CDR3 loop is CASTPRWARGEQYF. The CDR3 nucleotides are TGTGCCAGCACCCCGAGGTGGGCAAGGGGCGAGCAGTACTTC.